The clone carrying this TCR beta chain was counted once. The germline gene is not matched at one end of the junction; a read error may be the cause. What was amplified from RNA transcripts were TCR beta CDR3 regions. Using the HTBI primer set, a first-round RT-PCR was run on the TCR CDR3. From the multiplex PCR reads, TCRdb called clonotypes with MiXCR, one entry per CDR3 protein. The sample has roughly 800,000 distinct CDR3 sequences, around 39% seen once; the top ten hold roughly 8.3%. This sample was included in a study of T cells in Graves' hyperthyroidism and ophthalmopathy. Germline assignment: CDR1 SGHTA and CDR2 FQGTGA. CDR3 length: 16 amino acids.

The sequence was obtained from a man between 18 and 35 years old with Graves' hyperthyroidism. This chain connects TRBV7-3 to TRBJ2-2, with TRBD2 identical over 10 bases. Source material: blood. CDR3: CASSQDVLAGVGELFF. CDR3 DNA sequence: TGCGCCAGCAGCCAAGATGTCCTAGCGGGAGTCGGGGAGCTGTTTTTT.